The sequence of this TCR beta chain was determined in a study of Ad26.COV2.S vaccination and SARS-CoV-2 variants. Study summary: Participants got Ad26.COV2.S intramuscularly, once or twice 56 days apart. Broader study findings: Vaccine recipients posted higher spike-specific TCR breadth than their placebo counterparts. Quantification of TCR breadth and depth may have yielded underestimates of total T cell responses. A substantial breadth of spike-specific CD8+ and CD4+ T cell responses after vaccination has been reported.

Treatment described: roughly 19 received Ad26.COV2.S at low or high dose, single or two shots; about 5 received placebo; per-sample allocation not given. Specimens were obtained on day 63 following the first vaccine or placebo injection. For this clone: No antigen is known for it.

The method was immunoSEQ multiplex PCR; TCRdb's version includes in-frame clones alone and lacks a portion of them. Here the sample spans about 400,000 clones, about 88% being singletons. Germline CDR1 and CDR2: MNHEY and SMNVEV (reference sequence). The ends lost 6 bases at V and 7 bases at J; junction bases unmatched: 14. This CDR3 is 17 amino acids long. The J gene is TRBJ1-6, the V gene TRBV27; TRBD1 aligns across 8 bases. The origin of this receptor is a person aged 18-65 years who received the Ad26.COV2.S COVID-19 vaccine or a placebo. Material: peripheral blood, obtained in a trial of Ad26.COV2.S vaccine versus placebo. DNA of the CDR3: TGTGCCAGCAGCCAATATTCAGGGGGCTTAGAGAATTCACCCCTCCACTTT. Translation: CASSQYSGGLENSPLHF.